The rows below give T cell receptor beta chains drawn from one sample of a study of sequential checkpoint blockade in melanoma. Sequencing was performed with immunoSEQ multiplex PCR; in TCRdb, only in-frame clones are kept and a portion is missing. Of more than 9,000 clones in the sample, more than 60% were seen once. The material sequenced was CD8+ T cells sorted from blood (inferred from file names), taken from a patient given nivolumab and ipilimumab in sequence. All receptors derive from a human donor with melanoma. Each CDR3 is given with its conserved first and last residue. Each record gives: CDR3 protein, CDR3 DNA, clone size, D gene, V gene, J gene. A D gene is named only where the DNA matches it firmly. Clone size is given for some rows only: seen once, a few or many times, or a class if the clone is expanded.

CDR3 protein: CASSSLIAGITDTQYF
CDR3 DNA: TGTGCCAGCAGTTCCCTTATAGCGGGAATCACAGATACGCAGTATTTT
clone size: once
D gene: TRBD2
V gene: TRBV27
J gene: TRBJ2-3

CDR3 protein: CASSFGTGPSYEQYF
CDR3 DNA: TGTGCCAGCAGCTTCGGGACAGGGCCGTCCTACGAGCAGTACTTC
clone size: .
D gene: TRBD1
V gene: TRBV2
J gene: TRBJ2-7

CDR3 protein: CASSLWTSHEQYF
CDR3 DNA: TGTGCCAGCAGCTTGTGGACAAGCCACGAGCAGTACTTC
clone size: .
D gene: .
V gene: TRBV7-2
J gene: TRBJ2-7

CDR3 protein: CASSSTWDRLMNTEAFF
CDR3 DNA: TGCGCCAGCAGCTCTACGTGGGACAGGCTCATGAACACTGAAGCTTTCTTT
clone size: .
D gene: TRBD1
V gene: TRBV4-3
J gene: TRBJ1-1

CDR3 protein: CASSLGAGMDYGYTF
CDR3 DNA: TGTGCCAGCAGCTTGGGTGCAGGGATGGACTATGGCTACACCTTC
clone size: .
D gene: .
V gene: TRBV5-5
J gene: TRBJ1-2

CDR3 protein: CASSPPTTGAEAFF
CDR3 DNA: TGTGCCAGCAGCCCACCCACCACGGGGGCTGAAGCTTTCTTT
clone size: .
D gene: .
V gene: TRBV7-9
J gene: TRBJ1-1

CDR3 protein: CASSNGLAESNEQFF
CDR3 DNA: TGTGCCAGCAGCAATGGACTAGCGGAGAGCAATGAGCAGTTCTTC
clone size: .
D gene: TRBD2
V gene: TRBV6-1
J gene: TRBJ2-1

CDR3 protein: CSADQGLNEQFF
CDR3 DNA: TGCAGCGCAGACCAGGGTCTCAATGAGCAGTTCTTC
clone size: .
D gene: .
V gene: TRBV29-1
J gene: TRBJ2-1

CDR3 protein: CASTFGQGGYQPQHF
CDR3 DNA: TGTGCCAGTACCTTTGGACAGGGGGGTTACCAGCCCCAGCATTTT
clone size: few
D gene: TRBD1
V gene: TRBV19
J gene: TRBJ1-5

CDR3 protein: CASSKGQLAYEQYF
CDR3 DNA: TGTGCCAGCAGCAAGGGACAATTGGCCTACGAGCAGTACTTC
clone size: .
D gene: .
V gene: TRBV7-9
J gene: TRBJ2-7

CDR3 protein: CSVVFRDRAYEQYF
CDR3 DNA: TGCAGCGTTGTATTCCGGGACAGAGCCTACGAGCAGTACTTC
clone size: few
D gene: TRBD1
V gene: TRBV29-1
J gene: TRBJ2-7

CDR3 protein: CASSLSGGVANQPQHF
CDR3 DNA: TGTGCCAGCAGCTTATCGGGGGGGGTGGCAAATCAGCCCCAGCATTTT
clone size: medium-sized
D gene: .
V gene: TRBV7-2
J gene: TRBJ1-5

CDR3 protein: CASSQDVTGHSGNTIYF
CDR3 DNA: TGCGCCAGCAGCCAAGATGTTACAGGCCACTCTGGAAACACCATATATTTT
clone size: few
D gene: .
V gene: TRBV4-3
J gene: TRBJ1-3

CDR3 protein: CASSLGLAGGDEQFF
CDR3 DNA: TGTGCCAGCAGTCTCGGACTAGCGGGAGGTGATGAGCAGTTCTTC
clone size: once
D gene: TRBD2
V gene: TRBV27
J gene: TRBJ2-1

CDR3 protein: CASSGGQGRAYNEQFF
CDR3 DNA: TGTGCCAGCAGTGGGGGGCAGGGGCGGGCTTACAATGAGCAGTTCTTC
clone size: few
D gene: .
V gene: TRBV6-1
J gene: TRBJ2-1

CDR3 protein: CASSQGLGQQFF
CDR3 DNA: TGCGCCAGCAGCCAAGGATTGGGCCAGCAGTTCTTC
clone size: .
D gene: .
V gene: TRBV4-1
J gene: TRBJ2-1

CDR3 protein: CASRLAGGGGFYEQYF
CDR3 DNA: TGTGCAAGTCGCTTAGCGGGTGGGGGGGGTTTCTACGAGCAGTACTTC
clone size: .
D gene: .
V gene: TRBV12-2
J gene: TRBJ2-7

CDR3 protein: CASSYEGGQLKFF
CDR3 DNA: TGTGCCAGCAGTTACGAGGGGGGACAGCTAAAGTTCTTC
clone size: few
D gene: .
V gene: TRBV6-5
J gene: TRBJ2-1

CDR3 protein: CASSSPGQGAADTQYF
CDR3 DNA: TGTGCCAGCAGTTCCCCCGGACAGGGGGCTGCAGATACGCAGTATTTT
clone size: .
D gene: TRBD1
V gene: TRBV28
J gene: TRBJ2-3

CDR3 protein: CASSYRGSYEQYF
CDR3 DNA: TGTGCCAGCAGTTACCGGGGGTCCTACGAGCAGTACTTC
clone size: .
D gene: .
V gene: TRBV6-5
J gene: TRBJ2-7

CDR3 protein: CARDGTAEETQYF
CDR3 DNA: TGTGCCCGGGATGGGACAGCGGAAGAGACCCAGTACTTC
clone size: .
D gene: TRBD1
V gene: TRBV19
J gene: TRBJ2-5

CDR3 protein: CATSRDTYSNYGYTF
CDR3 DNA: TGTGCCACCAGCAGGGACACCTATTCTAACTATGGCTACACCTTC
clone size: .
D gene: .
V gene: TRBV15
J gene: TRBJ1-2

CDR3 protein: CASSPSQPFEQYF
CDR3 DNA: TGTGCCAGCAGTCCCTCCCAACCTTTCGAGCAGTACTTC
clone size: .
D gene: .
V gene: TRBV27
J gene: TRBJ2-7

CDR3 protein: CASSMVGNDEQYF
CDR3 DNA: TGTGCCAGTAGTATGGTGGGCAACGACGAGCAGTACTTC
clone size: .
D gene: .
V gene: TRBV19
J gene: TRBJ2-7

CDR3 protein: CASSLLGTVNTEAFF
CDR3 DNA: TGTGCCAGCAGTTTATTAGGGACAGTGAACACTGAAGCTTTCTTT
clone size: .
D gene: TRBD1
V gene: TRBV27
J gene: TRBJ1-1

CDR3 protein: CASSQVGTGGKSYEQYF
CDR3 DNA: TGTGCCAGCAGCCAAGTAGGGACAGGGGGAAAATCCTACGAGCAGTACTTC
clone size: few
D gene: TRBD1
V gene: TRBV14
J gene: TRBJ2-7

CDR3 protein: CASSQRDLRPYEQYF
CDR3 DNA: TGTGCCAGCAGTCAACGGGACTTGCGGCCCTACGAGCAGTACTTC
clone size: .
D gene: .
V gene: TRBV6-6
J gene: TRBJ2-7

CDR3 protein: CASSLSPPGTGHYEQYF
CDR3 DNA: TGTGCCAGCAGCTTATCACCACCCGGGACAGGGCACTACGAGCAGTACTTC
clone size: .
D gene: TRBD1
V gene: TRBV7-6
J gene: TRBJ2-7

CDR3 protein: CASSPLAGDQYEQYF
CDR3 DNA: TGTGCCAGCAGCCCATTAGCGGGAGATCAGTACGAGCAGTACTTC
clone size: .
D gene: TRBD2
V gene: TRBV7-6
J gene: TRBJ2-7

CDR3 protein: CASSPWTDKETQYF
CDR3 DNA: TGCGCCAGCAGCCCGTGGACAGATAAAGAGACCCAGTACTTC
clone size: .
D gene: .
V gene: TRBV5-1
J gene: TRBJ2-5

CDR3 protein: CATSRGAGMNTEAFF
CDR3 DNA: TGTGCCACCAGCAGAGGAGCAGGGATGAACACTGAAGCTTTCTTT
clone size: .
D gene: .
V gene: TRBV15
J gene: TRBJ1-1

CDR3 protein: CASSTTSGSLNEQYF
CDR3 DNA: TGTGCCAGTAGTACTACTAGCGGGAGCTTAAACGAGCAGTACTTC
clone size: medium-sized
D gene: TRBD2
V gene: TRBV19
J gene: TRBJ2-7